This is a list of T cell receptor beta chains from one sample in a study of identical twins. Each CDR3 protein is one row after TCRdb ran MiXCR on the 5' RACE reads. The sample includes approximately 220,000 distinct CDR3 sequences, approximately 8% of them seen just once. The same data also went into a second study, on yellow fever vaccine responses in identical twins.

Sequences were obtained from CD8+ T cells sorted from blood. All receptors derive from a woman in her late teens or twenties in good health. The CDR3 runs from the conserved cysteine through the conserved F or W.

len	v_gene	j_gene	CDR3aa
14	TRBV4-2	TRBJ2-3	CASSFGRETDTQYF
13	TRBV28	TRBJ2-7	CASKRGAGYEQYF
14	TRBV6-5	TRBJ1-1	CASSWDRGGTEAFF
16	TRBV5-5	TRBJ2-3	CASSFNRDRGTDTQYF
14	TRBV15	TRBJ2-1	CATSRDRQYNEQFF
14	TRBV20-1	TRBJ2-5	CSASVREPQETQCF
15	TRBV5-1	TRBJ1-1	CARSPGRQAATGAFF
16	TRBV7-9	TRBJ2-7	CASSLAASTSSYEQYF
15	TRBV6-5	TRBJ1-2	CASSYQLEGAKGYTF
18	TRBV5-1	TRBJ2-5	CASSLALAGGNPQETQYF
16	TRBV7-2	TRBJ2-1	CASSLTPGEFYNEQFF
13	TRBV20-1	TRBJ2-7	CSARIRNSYELYF
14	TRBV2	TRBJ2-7	CASSEMSGTYEQYF
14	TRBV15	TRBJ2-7	CATSRPDRAYEQYF
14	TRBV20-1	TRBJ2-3	CSARPDHSTDTQYF
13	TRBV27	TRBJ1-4	CASSLGSNGKLFF
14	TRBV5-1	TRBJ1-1	CASMDGFMNTEAFF
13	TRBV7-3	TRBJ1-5	CASSPGGNQPQHF
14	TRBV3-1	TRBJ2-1	CASSPNDQGGEQFF
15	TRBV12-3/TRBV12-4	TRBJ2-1	CASSSSGSPYNEQFF
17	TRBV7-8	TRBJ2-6	CASSLMAFGSGANVLTF
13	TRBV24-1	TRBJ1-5	CATSRWGNQPQHF
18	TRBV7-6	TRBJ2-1	CASSFGTSGSWGDNEQFF
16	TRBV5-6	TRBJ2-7	CASSTHNQGRIYEQYF
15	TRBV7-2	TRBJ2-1	CASSHTGLAGYEQFF
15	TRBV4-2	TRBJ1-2	CASSQEAAGVYGYTF
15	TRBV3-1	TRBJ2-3	CASRSGTSGGDTQYF
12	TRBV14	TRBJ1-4	CASSQPDEKLFF
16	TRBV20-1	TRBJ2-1	CCARYRGLGAPNEQFF
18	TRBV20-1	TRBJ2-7	CSARDILGTSGILDEQYF
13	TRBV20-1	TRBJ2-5	CSADDDGQETQYF
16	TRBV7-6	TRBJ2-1	CASSLEARVSHNEQFF
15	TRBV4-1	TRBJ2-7	CASSQAASGSYEQYF
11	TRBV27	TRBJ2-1	CASSQGAEQFF
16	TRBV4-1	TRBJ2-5	CASSQVRDRLSVTQYF
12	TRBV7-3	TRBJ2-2	CASSSAPGELFF
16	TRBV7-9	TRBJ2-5	CASSSTSGRSQETQYF
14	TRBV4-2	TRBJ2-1	CASSHHSENREQFF
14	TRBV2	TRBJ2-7	CASSEGLAAYEQYF
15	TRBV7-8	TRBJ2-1	CASSEGLALTNEQFF
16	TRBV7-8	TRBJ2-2	CASSSLGTAMAGELFF
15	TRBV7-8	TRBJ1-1	CASSLAKGTGTEAFF
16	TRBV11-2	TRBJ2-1	CASSPPRQSSYNEQFF
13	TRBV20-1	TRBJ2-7	CSARGAREYEQYF
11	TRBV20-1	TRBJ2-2	CSADDTGELFF
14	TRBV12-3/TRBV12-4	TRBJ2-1	CASSWGGRYNEQFF
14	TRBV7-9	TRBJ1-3	CASSLGDSGNTIYF
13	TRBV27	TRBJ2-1	CASSLARGHEQFF
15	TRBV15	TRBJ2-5	CATSRDLAPGETQYF
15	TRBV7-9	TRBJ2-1	CASSPQYTGDNEQFF
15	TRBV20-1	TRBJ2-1	CSAPAGSASYNEQFF
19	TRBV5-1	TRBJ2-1	CASSSIWDRGSRSYNEQFF
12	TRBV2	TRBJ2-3	CASNVITDTQYF
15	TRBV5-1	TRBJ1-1	CASSLAEGLNTEAFF